This T cell receptor (beta chain) was sequenced during a study of Ad26.COV2.S vaccination and SARS-CoV-2 variants. Data came from immunoSEQ multiplex PCR; TCRdb stores just in-frame clones and leaves some out. The data show a few hundred thousand clones, with more than 75% seen just once and less than 4.5% held by the top ten. Treatment indicated: roughly 19 received Ad26.COV2.S at low or high dose, single or two shots; about 5 received placebo; per-sample allocation not given. Collection of the samples took place on day 63 after the first injection of vaccine or placebo. Remarks on this clone: Antigen specificity is unknown.

Study-level findings and limits: Similar non-spike TCR breadth was seen in vaccine and placebo recipients.

Source: peripheral blood, taken in a trial of Ad26.COV2.S vaccine versus placebo. This TCR derives from a person aged 18-60 years who received the Ad26.COV2.S COVID-19 vaccine or a placebo.

Written as DNA, the CDR3 is TGTGCCAGCAGTTACTCGAAGGCAGGGAGGGGCACAGATACGCAGTATTTT. Its protein is CASSYSKAGRGTDTQYF. This chain joins TRBV6-2 or TRBV6-3 and TRBJ2-3; 7 nucleotides agree with TRBD2. Trimming at V came to 0 bases and at J to 1 base, leaving 7 bases not matched to a gene. The germline V gene has CDR1 MNHEY and CDR2 SVGEGT. CDR3 length equals 17 residues.